This TCR beta chain was identified in a study of blood T cell repertoires in COVID-19. Across the study: The analysed material was cDNA or gDNA that came from T cells, B-cell-depleted T cells, or PBMCs.

Authors' analysis steps: Amplifying reference gene primers gave estimates of nucleated cell counts. Libraries were prepared by immunoSEQ multiplex PCR; TCRdb keeps only in-frame clonotypes and omits some of them. V and J calls plus clone size are reproduced from that table; the DNA served to infer D and trimming. The sample has around 400,000 clones; 80% to 90% are singletons. The CDR3 has 13 residues. The germline V and J ends were trimmed by 1 base and 3 bases, with 10 bases remaining between them. CDR1 and CDR2 (germline): SQVTM, ANQGSEA. Enrollment of patients from Seattle took place during active infection, with longitudinal follow-up. This clone appeared a single time.

The clonotype originates from a woman younger than 45 with COVID-19, enrolled during active disease. Sample: peripheral blood. The chain joins TRBV29-1 to TRBJ2-7; D is possibly TRBD1 (5 bases). CDR3 DNA sequence: TGCAGCGTTGAAGTGGCACAGGACTACGAGCAGTACTTC. Its translation is CSVEVAQDYEQYF.